These 15 T cell receptor beta chains share one sample of origin, sequenced in a study of blood T cell repertoires in COVID-19. Assay: immunoSEQ multiplex PCR; the TCRdb copy retains only in-frame clones and omits some. The sample has about 270,000 clones; about 87% are singletons. Sequenced sample: peripheral blood. The receptors shown here come from a man between 60 and 75 years old who had recovered from COVID-19.

The chain recombines TRBV28 with TRBJ1-5; perhaps TRBD1 as D (5 bases). V lost 10 bases, J lost 0 bases, and 13 bases lay in between. The CDR3 length is 14 residues. Germline CDR1 and CDR2: MDHEN and SYDVKM. The CDR3 region is CATIQGVSNQPQHF. The CDR3 region has the DNA TGTGCCACCATACAAGGGGTTAGCAATCAGCCCCAGCATTTT.

This sequence joins TRBV18 and TRBJ2-5, with a weak D call TRBD1 (6 bases). The CDR3 consists of 14 residues. Germline CDR1 reads KGHSH; CDR2 reads LQKENI. V was shortened by 5 bases and J by 4 bases, with 14 bases between the two germline ends. The CDR3 loop is CASSWQGLVETQYF. In DNA form, the CDR3 reads TGTGCCAGCTCATGGCAGGGGTTGGTAGAGACCCAGTACTTC.

The chain carries TRBV19 and TRBJ2-7, with 11 positions matching TRBD2. V shed 7 bases and J 0 bases; nucleotides not matched to a gene: 5. The CDR3 spans 15 residues. CDR1 and CDR2 (germline): LNHDA, SQIVND (reference sequence). CDR3 sequence reads: CASNPGTSGSYEQYF. The CDR3 DNA is TGTGCCAGTAATCCCGGGACTAGCGGCTCCTACGAGCAGTACTTC. Complete variable domain (other parts from reference TRBV19 and TRBJ2-7): DGGITQSPKYLFRKEGQNVTLSCEQNLNHDAMYWYRQDPGQGLRLIYYSQIVNDFQKGDIAEGYSVSREKKESFPLTVTSAQKNPTAFYLCASNPGTSGSYEQYFGPGTRLTVT.

The chain has TRBV9 and TRBJ1-5; weak D call: TRBD1 (5 bases). From germline, CDR1 is SGDLS and CDR2 YYNGEE. The length of the CDR3 is 16 residues. Trimming removed 2 bases at V and 4 bases at J, with 16 bases between. CDR3 nucleotides: TGTGCCAGCAGCGTCGGTCTTGGGGGAGGAAATCAGCCCCAGCATTTT. This encodes CASSVGLGGGNQPQHF.

The V call is TRBV6-5, the J call TRBJ1-5; 7 nucleotides agree with TRBD1. Germline CDR1 MNHEY, CDR2 SVGAGI. J was trimmed by 7 bases and V by 5 bases; bases with no gene match: 8. The CDR3 covers 14 residues. This chain's CDR3 is CASSPTGRGQPQHF. In DNA, the CDR3 is TGTGCCAGCAGTCCGACGGGCAGGGGGCAGCCCCAGCATTTT.

The count of this clone is one. The chain has TRBV12-3 or TRBV12-4 and TRBJ2-1; D gene uncertain. This CDR3 is built from 13 residues. The V end lost 3 bases, the J end lost 0 bases, and 3 bases lay between the germline ends. The CDR3 DNA is TGTGCCAGCAGTTTCGGCTCCTACAATGAGCAGTTCTTC. Protein product: CASSFGSYNEQFF.

This chain connects TRBV6-5 to TRBJ1-1; D is unresolved. V was pared by 11 bases and J by 4 bases, with 8 bases between. This CDR3 has 10 residues. Germline V gene sequence: CDR1 MNHEY, CDR2 SVGAGI. Here the CDR3 reads CASMATEAFF. CDR3 DNA: TGTGCCTCAATGGCCACTGAAGCTTTCTTT.

The chain recombines TRBV27 with TRBJ1-1; D uncertain. The CDR3 extends over 15 amino acids. The germline gives CDR1 MNHEY, CDR2 SMNVEV (reference sequence). The V end lost 0 bases, the J end lost 0 bases, and 8 bases lay between the germline ends. The CDR3 DNA follows: TGTGCCAGCAGTTTATCGTGGTCGGTGAACACTGAAGCTTTCTTT. This gives the protein CASSLSWSVNTEAFF.

This chain uses TRBV9 with TRBJ2-2; 10 positions match TRBD1. Germline V lookup: CDR1 SGDLS, CDR2 YYNGEE. The length of the CDR3 is 17 residues. The V and J ends lost 0 bases and 4 bases, in that order; junction bases with no gene match: 6. DNA of the CDR3: TGTGCCAGCAGCGTAGCTACGGGACAGGGGATCACCGGGGAGCTGTTTTTT. It yields the protein CASSVATGQGITGELFF.

This chain's CDR3 is CASSSQGYGANVLTF. Written as DNA, the CDR3 is TGTGCCAGCAGCTCCCAGGGTTATGGGGCCAACGTCCTGACTTTC. The genes are TRBV13 and TRBJ2-6; D may be TRBD1 (5 bases). This CDR3 is 15 amino acids long. The germline gives CDR1 PRHDT, CDR2 FYEKMQ (reference sequence). Trimming removed 4 bases at V and 3 bases at J, with 10 bases between.

The rearrangement links TRBV14 to TRBJ1-2, with a possible D match to TRBD1 (5 bases). Germline CDR1 is SGHDN and CDR2 is FVKESK. Trimming left V 1 base short and J 4 bases short, with 10 bases between. The CDR3 is 14 residues long. The CDR3 spells CASSQAGRVYGYTF. In DNA form, the CDR3 reads TGTGCCAGCAGCCAAGCTGGCAGGGTCTATGGCTACACCTTC.

V gene TRBV27 combines with J gene TRBJ2-1, with 8 bases matching TRBD1. CDR1 is MNHEY, CDR2 SMNVEV, per germline (reference sequence). The CDR3 totals 13 residues. With V trimmed by 8 bases and J by 1 base, 1 base remained unmatched. The CDR3 protein is CASRTGSYNEQFF. The CDR3 DNA is TGTGCCAGCCGGACAGGGTCCTACAATGAGCAGTTCTTC.

The table lists this clone with a few counts. The chain has TRBV4-2 and TRBJ1-5, with D maybe TRBD1 (5 bases). Trimming cost V 0 bases and J 2 bases, with 8 bases left between them. This CDR3 spans 15 amino acids. Per germline, CDR1 LGHNA and CDR2 YNFKEQ. The CDR3 DNA is TGTGCCAGCAGCCAAGAGGGCAGGGGCAATCAGCCCCAGCATTTT. Its protein product is CASSQEGRGNQPQHF.

The chain combines TRBV11-2 with TRBJ1-6; a weak D match, TRBD1 (5 bases). CDR3 length: 14 amino acids. The germline V gene encodes CDR1 SGHAT and CDR2 FQNNGV. V was shortened by 5 bases and J by 7 bases, with 12 bases between the two germline ends. The CDR3 sequence is CASSPDISNSPLHF. The CDR3 nucleotides are TGTGCCAGCAGCCCGGACATCTCGAATTCACCCCTCCACTTT.

The chain carries TRBV27 and TRBJ1-5; the match to TRBD1 covers 10 bases. This CDR3 comprises 13 residues. The V and J ends lost 5 bases and 6 bases, in that order; junction bases with no gene match: 1. CDR1 and CDR2 (germline): MNHEY, SMNVEV (reference sequence). The CDR3 bases are TGTGCCAGCAGTCGGACAGGGGGTCAGCCCCAGCATTTT. This translates into CASSRTGGQPQHF.